The source of this T cell receptor beta chain is a study of vaccination effects on CD4 cells after COVID-19. Within the ViraFEST assay, antigen-specific CD4+ T cells underwent expansion with viral peptide pools prior to sequencing. Isolating CD4+ T cells followed 9 to 11 days of culture. All participants had two doses of either the BNT162b2 or mRNA-1273 vaccine. At days 3 and 7, half of the medium was exchanged for IL-2 medium. Comments on this clone: Its matching antigen is unknown.

Clones were sequenced by immunoSEQ multiplex PCR, and TCRdb holds only the in-frame ones, with some missing. The sample contains about 27,000 clones, roughly 80% of which appear only once. Sequences were derived from CD4+ T cells from PBMCs cultured with HCoV-NL63 spike peptides, sampled after COVID-19 vaccination. The sequence came from a human donor who received a COVID-19 vaccine. Some clones in this sample may be carry-over from other donors' samples.

The CDR3 spells CASTYGTGTYGYTF. CDR3 sequence (DNA): TGCGCCAGCACCTACGGGACAGGGACATATGGCTACACCTTC. The chain is built from TRBV5-1 and TRBJ1-2; TRBD1 agrees at 9 bases. From germline, CDR1 is SGHRS and CDR2 YFSETQ. This CDR3 is 14 amino acids long. J lost 5 bases, V lost 6 bases, and 8 bases had no gene match.